This TCR beta chain appears in the sequencing data of a study of shared clonotypes between healthy human individuals. In germline, CDR1 is SGDLS, CDR2 YYNGEE. The V gene end was trimmed by 4 bases and the J gene end by 4 bases; junction bases not matched to a gene: 13. The CDR3 runs to 17 residues. Here immunoSEQ multiplex PCR was the method, and the copy in TCRdb shows in-frame clones only, minus some. Of 730,000 or so clones in the sample, 72% were seen once. The V call is TRBV9, the J call TRBJ1-3; TRBD1 aligns across 8 bases. Sequencing was performed on memory CD4+ T cells sorted from blood. Specified subset: CD45RA-negative fraction. The receptor comes from a woman under 40 in good health. CDR3 sequence (DNA): TGTGCCAGCAGCCCTCAGGGGGCAGTCTTCAGGGGAAACACCATATATTTT. Translation: CASSPQGAVFRGNTIYF.